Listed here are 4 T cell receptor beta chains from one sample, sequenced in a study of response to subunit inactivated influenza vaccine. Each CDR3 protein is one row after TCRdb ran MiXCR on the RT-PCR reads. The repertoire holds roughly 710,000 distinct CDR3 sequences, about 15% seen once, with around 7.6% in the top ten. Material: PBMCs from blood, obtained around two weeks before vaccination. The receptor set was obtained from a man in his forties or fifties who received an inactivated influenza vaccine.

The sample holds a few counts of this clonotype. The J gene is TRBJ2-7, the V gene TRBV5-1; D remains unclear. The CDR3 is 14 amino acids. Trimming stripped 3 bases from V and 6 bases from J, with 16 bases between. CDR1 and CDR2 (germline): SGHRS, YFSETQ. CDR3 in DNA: TGCGCCAGCAGCTACCGGACCCTACCCTCCGAGCAGTACTTC. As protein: CASSYRTLPSEQYF.

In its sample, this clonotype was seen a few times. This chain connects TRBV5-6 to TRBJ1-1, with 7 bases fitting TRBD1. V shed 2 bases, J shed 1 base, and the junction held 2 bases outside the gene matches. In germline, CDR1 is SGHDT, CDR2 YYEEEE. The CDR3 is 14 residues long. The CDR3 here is CASSFEGANTEAFF. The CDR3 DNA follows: TGTGCCAGCAGCTTCGAGGGGGCGAACACTGAAGCTTTCTTT. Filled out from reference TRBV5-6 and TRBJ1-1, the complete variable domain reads DAGVTQSPTHLIKTRGQQVTLRCSPKSGHDTVSWYQQALGQGPQFIFQYYEEEERQRGNFPDRFSGHQFPNYSSELNVNALLLGDSALYLCASSFEGANTEAFFGQGTRLTVV.

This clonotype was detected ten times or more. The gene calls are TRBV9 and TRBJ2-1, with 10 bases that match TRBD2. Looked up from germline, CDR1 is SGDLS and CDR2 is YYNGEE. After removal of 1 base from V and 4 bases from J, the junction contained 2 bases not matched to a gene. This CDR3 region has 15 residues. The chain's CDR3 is CASSVKLAGYNEQFF. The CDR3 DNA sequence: TGTGCCAGCAGCGTAAAACTAGCGGGGTACAATGAGCAGTTCTTC. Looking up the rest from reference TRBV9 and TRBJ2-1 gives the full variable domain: DSGVTQTPKHLITATGQRVTLRCSPRSGDLSVYWYQQSLDQGLQFLIQYYNGEERAKGNILERFSAQQFPDLHSELNLSSLELGDSALYFCASSVKLAGYNEQFFGPGTRLTVL.

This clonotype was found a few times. DNA of the CDR3: TGCAGTGCTAGAGATCTAGGGGGGGACGGTAGCACAGATACGCAGTATTTT. Translated, it gives CSARDLGGDGSTDTQYF. This chain joins TRBV20-1 and TRBJ2-3, with D maybe TRBD2 (7 bases). The germline V and J ends were trimmed by 0 bases and 0 bases, with 16 bases remaining between them. The CDR3 consists of 17 residues. Germline CDR1 and CDR2: DFQATT and SNEGSKA (reference sequence).